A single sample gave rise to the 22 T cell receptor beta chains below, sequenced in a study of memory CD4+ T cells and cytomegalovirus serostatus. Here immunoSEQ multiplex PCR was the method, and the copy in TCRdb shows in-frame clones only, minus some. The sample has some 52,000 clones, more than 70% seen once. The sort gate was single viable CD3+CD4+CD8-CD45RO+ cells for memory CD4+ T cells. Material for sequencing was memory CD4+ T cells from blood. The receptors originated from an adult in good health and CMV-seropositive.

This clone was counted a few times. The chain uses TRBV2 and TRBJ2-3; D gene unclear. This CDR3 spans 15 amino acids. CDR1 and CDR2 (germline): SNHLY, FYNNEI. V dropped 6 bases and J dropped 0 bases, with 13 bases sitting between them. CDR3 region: CASRPQTTSTDTQYF. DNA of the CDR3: TGTGCCAGCAGACCACAGACAACCAGCACAGATACGCAGTATTTT.

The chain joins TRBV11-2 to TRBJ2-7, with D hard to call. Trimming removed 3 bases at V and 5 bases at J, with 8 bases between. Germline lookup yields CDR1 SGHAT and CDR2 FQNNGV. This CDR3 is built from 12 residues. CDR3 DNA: TGTGCCAGCAGCTTTGATAGCCACGAGCAGTACTTC. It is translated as CASSFDSHEQYF.

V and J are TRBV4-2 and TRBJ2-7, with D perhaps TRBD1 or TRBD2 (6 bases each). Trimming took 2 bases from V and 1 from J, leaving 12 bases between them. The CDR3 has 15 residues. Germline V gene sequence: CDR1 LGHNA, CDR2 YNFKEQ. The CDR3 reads CASSQQGTLSYEQYF. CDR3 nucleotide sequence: TGTGCCAGCAGCCAACAGGGGACTCTTTCCTACGAGCAGTACTTC.

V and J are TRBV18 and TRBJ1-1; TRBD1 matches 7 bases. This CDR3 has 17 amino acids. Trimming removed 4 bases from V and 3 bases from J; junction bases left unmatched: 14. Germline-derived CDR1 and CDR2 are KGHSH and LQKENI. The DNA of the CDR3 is TGTGCCAGCTCACAAGGGGGCAAGGTTTTGGGGTACACTGAAGCTTTCTTT. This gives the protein CASSQGGKVLGYTEAFF.

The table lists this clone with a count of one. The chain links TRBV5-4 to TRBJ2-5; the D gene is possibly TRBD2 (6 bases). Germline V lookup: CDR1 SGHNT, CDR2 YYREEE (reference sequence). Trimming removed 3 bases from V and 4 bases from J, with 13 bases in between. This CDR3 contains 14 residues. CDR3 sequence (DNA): TGTGCCAGCAGCTCACCGACTAGTGGAGAGACCCAGTACTTC. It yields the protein CASSSPTSGETQYF.

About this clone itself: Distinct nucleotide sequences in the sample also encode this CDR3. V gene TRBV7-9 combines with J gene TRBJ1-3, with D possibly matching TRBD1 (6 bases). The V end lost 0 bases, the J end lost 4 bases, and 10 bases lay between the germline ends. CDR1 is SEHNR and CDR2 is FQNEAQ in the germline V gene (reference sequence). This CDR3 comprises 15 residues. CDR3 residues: CASSLARDRGNTIYF. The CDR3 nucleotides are TGTGCCAGCAGCTTAGCGCGTGACAGGGGAAACACCATATATTTT.

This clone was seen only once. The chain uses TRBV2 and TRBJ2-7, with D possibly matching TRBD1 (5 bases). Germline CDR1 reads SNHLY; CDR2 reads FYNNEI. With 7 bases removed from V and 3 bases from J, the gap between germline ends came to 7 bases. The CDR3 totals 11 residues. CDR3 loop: CASKTDYEQYF. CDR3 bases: TGTGCCAGCAAGACAGACTACGAGCAGTACTTC.

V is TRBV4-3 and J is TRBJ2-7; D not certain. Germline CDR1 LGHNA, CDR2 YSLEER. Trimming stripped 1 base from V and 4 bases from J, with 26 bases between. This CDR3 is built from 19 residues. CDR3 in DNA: TGCGCCAGCAGCCAAGTACTGGCTGTGGGTGGGTCCCTCGGTTACGAGCAGTACTTC. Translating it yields CASSQVLAVGGSLGYEQYF.

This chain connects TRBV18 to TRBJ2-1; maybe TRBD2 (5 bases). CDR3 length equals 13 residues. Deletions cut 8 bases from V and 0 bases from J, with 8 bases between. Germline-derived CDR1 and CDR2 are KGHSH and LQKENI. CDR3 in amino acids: CASAGGSYNEQFF. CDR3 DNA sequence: TGTGCCAGCGCCGGAGGCTCCTACAATGAGCAGTTCTTC.

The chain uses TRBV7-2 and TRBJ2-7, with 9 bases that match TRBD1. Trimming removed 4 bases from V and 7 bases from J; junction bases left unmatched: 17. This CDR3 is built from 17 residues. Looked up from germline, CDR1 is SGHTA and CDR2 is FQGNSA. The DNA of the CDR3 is TGTGCCAGCAGCTCAATCGGGGACAGGGACACTGCGGGGGAGCAGTACTTC. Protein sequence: CASSSIGDRDTAGEQYF.

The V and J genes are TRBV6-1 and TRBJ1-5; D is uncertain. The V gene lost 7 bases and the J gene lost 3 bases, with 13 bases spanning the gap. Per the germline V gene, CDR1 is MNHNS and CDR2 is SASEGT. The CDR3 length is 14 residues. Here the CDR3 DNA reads TGTGCCAGCACTCAAGAACCCGTCAATCAGCCCCAGCATTTT. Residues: CASTQEPVNQPQHF.

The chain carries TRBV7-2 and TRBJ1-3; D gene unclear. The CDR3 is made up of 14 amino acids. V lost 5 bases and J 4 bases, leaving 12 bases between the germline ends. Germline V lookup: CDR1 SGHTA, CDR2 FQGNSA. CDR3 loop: CASSPLREGNTIYF. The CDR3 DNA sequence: TGTGCCAGCAGCCCCCTCCGGGAGGGAAACACCATATATTTT.

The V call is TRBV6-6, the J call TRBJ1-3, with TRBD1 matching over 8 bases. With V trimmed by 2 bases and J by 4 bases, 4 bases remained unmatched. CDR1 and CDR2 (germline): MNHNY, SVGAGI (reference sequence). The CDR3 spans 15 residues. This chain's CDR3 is CASSYGQGGGNTIYF. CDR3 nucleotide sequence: TGTGCCAGCAGTTACGGACAGGGCGGGGGAAACACCATATATTTT.

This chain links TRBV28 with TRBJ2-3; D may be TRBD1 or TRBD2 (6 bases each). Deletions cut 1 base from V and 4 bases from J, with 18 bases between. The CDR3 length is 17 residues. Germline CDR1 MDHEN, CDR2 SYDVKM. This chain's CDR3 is CASSLSWGAGAADTQYF. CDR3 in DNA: TGTGCCAGCAGTTTATCTTGGGGGGCAGGGGCAGCAGATACGCAGTATTTT.

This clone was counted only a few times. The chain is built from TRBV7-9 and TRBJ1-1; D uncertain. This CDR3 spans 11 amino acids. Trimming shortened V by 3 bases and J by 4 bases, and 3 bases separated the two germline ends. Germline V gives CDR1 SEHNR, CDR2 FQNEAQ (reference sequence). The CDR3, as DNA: TGTGCCAGCAGCTTTTCCACTGAAGCTTTCTTT. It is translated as CASSFSTEAFF.

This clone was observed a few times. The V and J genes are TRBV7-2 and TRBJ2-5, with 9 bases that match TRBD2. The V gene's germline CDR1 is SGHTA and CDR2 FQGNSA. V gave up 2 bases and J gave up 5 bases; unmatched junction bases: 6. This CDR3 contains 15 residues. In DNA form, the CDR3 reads TGTGCCAGCAGCTTAAACTCGGGGACTAGCGAGACCCAGTACTTC. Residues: CASSLNSGTSETQYF.

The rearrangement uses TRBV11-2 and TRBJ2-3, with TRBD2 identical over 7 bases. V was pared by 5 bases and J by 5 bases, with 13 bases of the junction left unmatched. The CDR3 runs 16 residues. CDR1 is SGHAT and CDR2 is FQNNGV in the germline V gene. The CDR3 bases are TGTGCCAGCAGCCCTTGGGCGGGGGTCGAGGGAGATACGCAGTATTTT. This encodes CASSPWAGVEGDTQYF.

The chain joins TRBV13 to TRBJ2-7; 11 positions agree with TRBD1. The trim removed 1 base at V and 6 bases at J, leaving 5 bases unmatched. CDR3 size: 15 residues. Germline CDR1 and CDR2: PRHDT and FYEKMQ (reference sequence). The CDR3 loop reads CASSLAWTGGGEQYF. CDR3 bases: TGTGCCAGCAGCTTAGCCTGGACAGGGGGCGGCGAGCAGTACTTC.

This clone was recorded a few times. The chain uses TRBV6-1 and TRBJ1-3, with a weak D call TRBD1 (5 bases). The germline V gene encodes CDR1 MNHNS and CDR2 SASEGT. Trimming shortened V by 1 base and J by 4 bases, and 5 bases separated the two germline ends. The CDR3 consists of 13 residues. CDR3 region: CASSEGGGNTIYF. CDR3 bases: TGTGCCAGCAGTGAAGGGGGGGGAAACACCATATATTTT.

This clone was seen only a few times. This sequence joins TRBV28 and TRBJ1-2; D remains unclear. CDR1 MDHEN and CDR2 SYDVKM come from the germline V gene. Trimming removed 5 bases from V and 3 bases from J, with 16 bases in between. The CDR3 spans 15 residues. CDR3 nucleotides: TGTGCCAGCAGTCCCGCCCACGGGCTAGACTATGGCTACACCTTC. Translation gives CASSPAHGLDYGYTF.

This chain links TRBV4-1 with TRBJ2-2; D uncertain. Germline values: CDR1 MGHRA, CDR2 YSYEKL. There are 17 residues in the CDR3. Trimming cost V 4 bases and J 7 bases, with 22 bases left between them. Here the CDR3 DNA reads TGCGCCAGCAGCCCCCAAATTACTGCCGGAGCCGGCGGGGAGCTGTTTTTT. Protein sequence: CASSPQITAGAGGELFF.

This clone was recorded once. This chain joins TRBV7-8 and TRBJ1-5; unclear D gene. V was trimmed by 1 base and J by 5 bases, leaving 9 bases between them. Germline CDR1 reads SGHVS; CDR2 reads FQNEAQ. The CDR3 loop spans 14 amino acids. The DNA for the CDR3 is TGTGCCAGCAGCTTAGATGGATTTTATCAGCCCCAGCATTTT. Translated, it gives CASSLDGFYQPQHF.